These T cell receptor beta chains were read from a single sample in a study of identical twins. One entry per CDR3 protein results from TCRdb running MiXCR on the 5' RACE reads. The sample shows fewer than 800,000 distinct CDR3 sequences, roughly 7.1% of them seen only once. The sample also formed part of further work on yellow fever vaccine responses in identical twins.

Sample: PBMCs. These receptor sequences come from a young woman in good health. The CDR3 runs from the conserved cysteine through the conserved F or W. The order of the fields is V gene, clone size, D gene, J gene, CDR3 protein, CDR3 DNA. D genes are given only for firm matches. Rows give clone size only sometimes, using once, few, many, or a class for an expanded clone.

>TRBV6-4|many|TRBD1|TRBJ2-2
CASSEGTGNTGELFF
TGTGCCAGCAGTGAAGGGACAGGGAACACCGGGGAGCTGTTTTTT
>TRBV2|many|-|TRBJ1-5
CASSERAGAQPQHF
TGTGCCAGCAGTGAAAGGGCAGGGGCTCAGCCCCAGCATTTT
>TRBV7-8|-|-|TRBJ2-1
CASSLGSGQVF
TGTGCCAGCAGCTTAGGTTCGGGGCAAGTCTTC
>TRBV24-1|few|TRBD2|TRBJ2-3
CATSDTPGLAGPTDTQYF
TGTGCCACCAGTGACACTCCGGGACTAGCGGGGCCCACAGATACGCAGTATTTT
>TRBV15|few|-|TRBJ2-4
CATSRDGVETGEIKNIQYF
TGTGCCACCAGCAGAGATGGGGTTGAGACAGGAGAGATCAAAAACATTCAGTACTTC
>TRBV12-3/TRBV12-4|many|-|TRBJ2-1
CASSLGGLFKQFF
TGTGCCAGCAGTTTGGGGGGACTCTTCAAGCAGTTCTTC
>TRBV15|few|-|TRBJ1-1
CATSGNGNTEAFF
TGTGCCACCAGCGGTAACGGAAACACTGAAGCTTTCTTT
>TRBV12-3/TRBV12-4|many|-|TRBJ2-1
CASSLVGAYNEQFF
TGTGCCAGCAGTTTGGTCGGGGCCTACAATGAGCAGTTCTTC
>TRBV7-8|few|-|TRBJ1-6
CASSPLGSPLHF
TGTGCCAGCAGCCCCTTAGGTTCACCCCTCCACTTT
>TRBV12-3/TRBV12-4|few|-|TRBJ2-4
CASSLTDPKNIQYF
TGTGCCAGCAGCCTGACAGACCCCAAAAACATTCAGTACTTC
>TRBV15|-|-|TRBJ2-5
CATSREGLTQYF
TGTGCCACCAGCAGAGAGGGGCTGACCCAGTACTTC
>TRBV7-9|few|TRBD2|TRBJ2-1
CASRWWASGNSYEQFF
TGTGCCAGCAGGTGGTGGGCTAGCGGGAATTCGTATGAGCAGTTCTTC
>TRBV7-2|few|-|TRBJ2-2
CASSRGDRLPGELFF
TGTGCCAGCAGCCGAGGTGACAGGTTGCCCGGGGAGCTGTTTTTT
>TRBV12-3/TRBV12-4|many|TRBD1|TRBJ1-5
CASSSGQGLFQPQHF
TGTGCCAGCAGCTCGGGACAGGGTCTGTTTCAGCCCCAGCATTTT
>TRBV20-1|many|-|TRBJ1-3
CSAFEFSGNTIYF
TGCAGTGCTTTCGAATTCTCTGGAAACACCATATATTTT
>TRBV12-3/TRBV12-4|-|-|TRBJ1-2
CASSLVGKGYTF
TGTGCCAGCAGTTTAGTTGGGAAGGGCTACACCTTC
>TRBV5-1|-|-|TRBJ2-5
CASSLGKGVGETQYF
TGCGCCAGCAGCTTGGGCAAAGGCGTAGGAGAGACCCAGTACTTC
>TRBV19|few|-|TRBJ2-5
CASSRYLGETQYF
TGTGCCAGTAGTCGGTACCTTGGAGAGACCCAGTACTTC
>TRBV7-3|many|-|TRBJ2-1
CASSLTASSYNEQFF
TGTGCCAGCAGCTTGACGGCTAGCTCCTACAATGAGCAGTTCTTC
>TRBV11-3|-|-|TRBJ2-5
CASSRGTDYQETQYF
TGTGCCAGCAGCCGGGGGACGGACTACCAAGAGACCCAGTACTTC
>TRBV20-1|many|TRBD2|TRBJ2-7
CSARPPLAGISYEQYF
TGCAGTGCTAGACCCCCACTAGCGGGTATTTCCTACGAGCAGTACTTC
>TRBV5-1|-|TRBD1|TRBJ2-1
CASSSEMTGAGIDEQFF
TGCGCCAGCAGCTCCGAAATGACAGGGGCTGGTATCGATGAGCAGTTCTTC
>TRBV7-2|many|TRBD1|TRBJ1-3
CASSPPQGAGNTIYF
TGTGCCAGCAGCCCGCCACAGGGGGCTGGAAACACCATATATTTT
>TRBV20-1|few|-|TRBJ1-6
CSASGGGNSPLHF
TGCAGTGCTAGTGGGGGAGGTAATTCACCCCTCCACTTT
>TRBV4-1|many|-|TRBJ2-3
CASSQGPSGTDTQYF
TGCGCCAGCAGCCAAGGGCCTTCGGGCACAGATACGCAGTATTTT
>TRBV11-2|-|-|TRBJ2-1
CASSPRGTALASNEQFF
TGTGCCAGCAGCCCCCGGGGGACAGCGTTGGCTAGCAATGAGCAGTTCTTC
>TRBV25-1|-|-|TRBJ2-7
CASQRQSYEQYF
TGTGCCAGCCAGAGACAGTCCTACGAGCAGTACTTC
>TRBV5-1|many|-|TRBJ1-2
CASRQQEANYGYTF
TGCGCCAGCAGACAACAGGAAGCTAACTATGGCTACACCTTC
>TRBV4-2|many|TRBD2|TRBJ2-1
CASSQDQAGGPYNEQFF
TGTGCCAGCAGCCAAGATCAGGCGGGAGGGCCCTACAATGAGCAGTTCTTC
>TRBV7-9|-|-|TRBJ2-1
CASTATEGEQFF
TGTGCCAGCACCGCCACCGAGGGTGAGCAGTTCTTC
>TRBV12-3/TRBV12-4|many|-|TRBJ2-1
CASSPRWGEQFF
TGTGCCAGCAGTCCCCGGTGGGGTGAGCAGTTCTTC
>TRBV9|-|-|TRBJ2-7
CASSAFGGGTYEQYF
TGTGCCAGCAGCGCCTTTGGCGGAGGGACCTACGAGCAGTACTTC
>TRBV28|few|TRBD1|TRBJ1-3
CASSLTGQGSGNTIYF
TGTGCCAGCAGTTTAACCGGACAGGGCTCTGGAAACACCATATATTTT
>TRBV7-9|-|-|TRBJ2-1
CASSSPYFGPFF
-
>TRBV3-1|few|TRBD2|TRBJ2-7
CASSQPTLAGIIYEQYF
TGTGCCAGCAGCCAACCTACCTTAGCGGGAATTATCTACGAGCAGTACTTC
>TRBV4-1|many|-|TRBJ1-1
CASSQKAGDTEAFF
TGCGCCAGCAGCCAAAAGGCCGGGGACACTGAAGCTTTCTTT
>TRBV12-3/TRBV12-4|many|-|TRBJ2-1
CASSFWATSTEQFF
TGTGCCAGCAGTTTTTGGGCTACCTCCACTGAGCAGTTCTTC
>TRBV29-1|-|-|TRBJ2-3
CSVAPAAGHTDTQYF
TGCAGCGTTGCCCCCGCGGCGGGGCACACAGATACGCAGTATTTT
>TRBV12-3/TRBV12-4|many|TRBD2|TRBJ2-1
CASSLWLAVKYNEQFF
TGTGCCAGCAGTTTGTGGCTAGCGGTTAAATACAATGAGCAGTTCTTC
>TRBV24-1|many|TRBD1|TRBJ2-1
CATSDQGQKAYNEQFF
TGTGCCACCAGTGACCAGGGACAGAAAGCCTACAATGAGCAGTTCTTC
>TRBV7-3|many|TRBD2|TRBJ2-1
CASSFSAGVINEQFF
TGTGCCAGCAGCTTTTCGGCGGGAGTCATCAATGAGCAGTTCTTC
>TRBV5-1|many|TRBD1|TRBJ1-4
CASSSDRAGEKLFF
TGCGCCAGCAGCTCCGACAGGGCTGGGGAAAAACTGTTTTTT
>TRBV9|few|TRBD2|TRBJ2-1
CASSVVGSGSVQFF
TGTGCCAGCAGCGTAGTTGGTAGCGGGAGTGTGCAGTTCTTC
>TRBV3-1|few|TRBD2|TRBJ2-7
CASSHGTSSYEQYF
TGTGCCAGCAGCCACGGGACTAGCTCCTACGAGCAGTACTTC
>TRBV14|-|TRBD1|TRBJ1-2
CASSQDWTGANYGYTF
TGTGCCAGCAGCCAAGATTGGACAGGGGCTAACTATGGCTACACCTTC
>TRBV7-8|-|TRBD2|TRBJ2-1
CASSLGAGPPDNEQFF
TGTGCCAGCAGCTTAGGAGCGGGACCCCCGGACAATGAGCAGTTCTTC
>TRBV24-1|few|TRBD1|TRBJ2-1
CATSDPTGARDNEQFF
TGTGCCACCAGTGATCCAACAGGGGCGCGGGACAATGAGCAGTTCTTC
>TRBV24-1|-|-|TRBJ2-5
CATSDWSAEETQYF
TGTGCCACCAGTGATTGGAGTGCAGAAGAGACCCAGTACTTC
>TRBV19|-|-|TRBJ2-1
CASEDSTQDNEQFF
TGTGCCAGTGAGGACTCGACCCAGGACAATGAGCAGTTCTTC
>TRBV7-9|many|-|TRBJ2-5
CASSSFGGLQETQYF
TGTGCCAGCAGCTCCTTCGGGGGATTGCAAGAGACCCAGTACTTC
>TRBV9|few|-|TRBJ2-1
CASTPLGLAYNEQFF
TGTGCCAGCACCCCCCTTGGGCTAGCCTACAATGAGCAGTTCTTC
>TRBV20-1|few|-|TRBJ2-1
CSAPRVVYNEQFF
TGCAGTGCACCCAGGGTGGTTTACAATGAGCAGTTCTTC
>TRBV12-3/TRBV12-4|many|TRBD1|TRBJ1-5
CASSHYGTGNNQPQHF
TGTGCCAGCAGTCACTACGGGACAGGGAACAATCAGCCCCAGCATTTT
>TRBV3-1|many|-|TRBJ1-6
CASRASTGNNSPLHF
TGTGCCAGCAGGGCAAGTACAGGGAATAATTCACCCCTCCACTTT